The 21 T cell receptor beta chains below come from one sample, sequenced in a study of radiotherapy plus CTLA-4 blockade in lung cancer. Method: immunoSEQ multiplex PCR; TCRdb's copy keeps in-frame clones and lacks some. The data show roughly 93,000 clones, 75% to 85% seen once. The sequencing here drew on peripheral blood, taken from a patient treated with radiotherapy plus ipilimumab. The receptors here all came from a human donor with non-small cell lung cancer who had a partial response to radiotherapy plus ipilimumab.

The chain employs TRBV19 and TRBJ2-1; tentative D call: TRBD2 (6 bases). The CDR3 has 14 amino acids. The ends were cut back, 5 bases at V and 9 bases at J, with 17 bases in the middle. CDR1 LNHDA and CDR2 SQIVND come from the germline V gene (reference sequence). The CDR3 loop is CASSLSYSGVEQFF. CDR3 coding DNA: TGTGCCAGTAGTCTCTCCTATAGCGGAGTTGAGCAGTTCTTC. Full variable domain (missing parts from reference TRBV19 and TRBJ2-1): DGGITQSPKYLFRKEGQNVTLSCEQNLNHDAMYWYRQDPGQGLRLIYYSQIVNDFQKGDIAEGYSVSREKKESFPLTVTSAQKNPTAFYLCASSLSYSGVEQFFGPGTRLTVL.

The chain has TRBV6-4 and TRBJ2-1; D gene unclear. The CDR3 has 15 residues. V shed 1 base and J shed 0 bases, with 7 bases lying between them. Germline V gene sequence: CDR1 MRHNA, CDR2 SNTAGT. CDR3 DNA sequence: TGTGCCAGCAGTGACTTGGGCAGCTCCTACAATGAGCAGTTCTTC. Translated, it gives CASSDLGSSYNEQFF.

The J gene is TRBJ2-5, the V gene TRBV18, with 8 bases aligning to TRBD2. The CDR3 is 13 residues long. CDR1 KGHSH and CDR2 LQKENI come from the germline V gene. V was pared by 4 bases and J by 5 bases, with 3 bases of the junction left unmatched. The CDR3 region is CASSRGGGETQYF. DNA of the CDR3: TGTGCCAGCTCACGCGGCGGGGGGGAGACCCAGTACTTC.

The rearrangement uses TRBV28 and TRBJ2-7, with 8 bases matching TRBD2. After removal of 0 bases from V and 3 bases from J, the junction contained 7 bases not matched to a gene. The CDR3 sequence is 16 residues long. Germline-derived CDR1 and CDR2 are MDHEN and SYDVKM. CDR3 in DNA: TGTGCCAGCAGTTTATGCGGGAGGGAGGATTTCTACGAGCAGTACTTC. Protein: CASSLCGREDFYEQYF.

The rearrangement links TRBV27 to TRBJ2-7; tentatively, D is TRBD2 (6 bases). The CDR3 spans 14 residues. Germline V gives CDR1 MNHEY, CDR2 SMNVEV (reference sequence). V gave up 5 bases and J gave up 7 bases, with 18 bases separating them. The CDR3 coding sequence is TGTGCCAGCAGTCCTTGGGACTCCGGAAGGGAGCAGTACTTC. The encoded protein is CASSPWDSGREQYF.

CDR3 nucleotides: TGCGCCAGCAGCTTGGATGGACAGGCTAACTATGGCTACACCTTC. This codes for CASSLDGQANYGYTF. This chain links TRBV5-1 with TRBJ1-2; TRBD1 agrees at 7 bases. The CDR3 runs 15 residues. The junction had 2 bases not matched to a gene; V was cut back by 0 bases and J by 0 bases. From germline, CDR1 is SGHRS and CDR2 YFSETQ.

CDR3 protein: CASSLLPGVNTGELFF. The CDR3 DNA sequence: TGTGCCAGCAGCTTATTGCCCGGGGTGAACACCGGGGAGCTGTTTTTT. V gene TRBV7-3 combines with J gene TRBJ2-2; D may be TRBD2 (5 bases). CDR1 and CDR2 from the germline V gene are SGHTA and FQGTGA. This CDR3 has 16 amino acids. Trimming stripped 2 bases from V and 1 base from J, with 11 bases between.

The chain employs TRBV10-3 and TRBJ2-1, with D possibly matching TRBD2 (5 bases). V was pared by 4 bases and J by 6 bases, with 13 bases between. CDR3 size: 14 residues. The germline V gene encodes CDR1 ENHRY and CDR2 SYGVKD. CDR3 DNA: TGTGCCATCAGTGTTCGGGATACGGGCAATGAGCAGTTCTTC. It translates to CAISVRDTGNEQFF.

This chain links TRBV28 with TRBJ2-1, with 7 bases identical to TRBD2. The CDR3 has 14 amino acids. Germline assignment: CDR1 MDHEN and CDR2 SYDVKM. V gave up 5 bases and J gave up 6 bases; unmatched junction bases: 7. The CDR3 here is CASSTTGTTNEQFF. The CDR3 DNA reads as TGTGCCAGCAGTACCACCGGGACTACCAATGAGCAGTTCTTC.

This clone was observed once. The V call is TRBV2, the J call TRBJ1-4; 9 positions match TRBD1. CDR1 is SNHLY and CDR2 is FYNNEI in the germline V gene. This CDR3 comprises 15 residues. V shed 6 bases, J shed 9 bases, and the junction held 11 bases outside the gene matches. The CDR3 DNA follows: TGTGCCAGCAGCGGCGGGGCGGGGACAGGGCAAAAACTGTTTTTT. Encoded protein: CASSGGAGTGQKLFF.

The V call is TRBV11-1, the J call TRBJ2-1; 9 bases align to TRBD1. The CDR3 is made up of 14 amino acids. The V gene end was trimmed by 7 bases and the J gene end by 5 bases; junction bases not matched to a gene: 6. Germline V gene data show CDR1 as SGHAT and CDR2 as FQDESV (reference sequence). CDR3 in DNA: TGTGCCAGCAACCACAGGGGGCGGGACAATGAGCAGTTCTTC. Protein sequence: CASNHRGRDNEQFF.

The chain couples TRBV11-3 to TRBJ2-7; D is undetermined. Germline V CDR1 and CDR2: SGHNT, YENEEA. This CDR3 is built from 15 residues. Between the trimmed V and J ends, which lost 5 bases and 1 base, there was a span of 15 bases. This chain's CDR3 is CASSPELSHSYEQYF. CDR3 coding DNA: TGTGCCAGCAGCCCCGAACTGTCGCATTCCTACGAGCAGTACTTC.

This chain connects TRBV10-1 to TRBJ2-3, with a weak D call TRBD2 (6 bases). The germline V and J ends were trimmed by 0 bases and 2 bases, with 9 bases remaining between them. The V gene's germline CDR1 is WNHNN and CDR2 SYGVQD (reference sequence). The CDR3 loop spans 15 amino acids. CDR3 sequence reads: CASSESGGVTDTQYF. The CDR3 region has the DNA TGCGCCAGCAGTGAGTCCGGCGGGGTCACAGATACGCAGTATTTT.

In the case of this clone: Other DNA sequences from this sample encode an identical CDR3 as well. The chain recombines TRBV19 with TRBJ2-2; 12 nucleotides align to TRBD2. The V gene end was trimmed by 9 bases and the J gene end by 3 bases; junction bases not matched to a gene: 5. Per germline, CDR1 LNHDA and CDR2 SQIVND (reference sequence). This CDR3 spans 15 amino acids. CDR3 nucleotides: TGTGCCAGCACCCGACTAGCGGGGGACACCGGGGAGCTGTTTTTT. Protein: CASTRLAGDTGELFF.

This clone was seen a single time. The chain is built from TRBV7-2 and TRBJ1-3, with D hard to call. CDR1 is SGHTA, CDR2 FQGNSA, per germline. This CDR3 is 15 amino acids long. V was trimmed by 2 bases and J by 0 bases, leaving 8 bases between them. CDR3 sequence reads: CASSLLPGSGNTIYF. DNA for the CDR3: TGTGCCAGCAGCTTATTGCCGGGCTCTGGAAACACCATATATTTT.

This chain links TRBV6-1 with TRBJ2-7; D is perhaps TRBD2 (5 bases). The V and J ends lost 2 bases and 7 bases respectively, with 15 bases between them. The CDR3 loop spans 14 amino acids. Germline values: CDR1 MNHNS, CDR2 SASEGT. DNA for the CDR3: TGTGCCAGCAGTGAAAGGTGGGGAGTGGGGGAGCAGTACTTC. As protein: CASSERWGVGEQYF.

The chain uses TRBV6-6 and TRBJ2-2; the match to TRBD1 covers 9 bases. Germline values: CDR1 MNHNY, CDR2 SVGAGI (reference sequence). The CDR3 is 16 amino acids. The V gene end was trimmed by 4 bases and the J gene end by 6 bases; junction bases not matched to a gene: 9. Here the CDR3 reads CASSSPGQGYAGELFF. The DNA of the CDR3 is TGTGCCAGCAGTTCCCCGGGACAGGGATACGCCGGGGAGCTGTTTTTT.

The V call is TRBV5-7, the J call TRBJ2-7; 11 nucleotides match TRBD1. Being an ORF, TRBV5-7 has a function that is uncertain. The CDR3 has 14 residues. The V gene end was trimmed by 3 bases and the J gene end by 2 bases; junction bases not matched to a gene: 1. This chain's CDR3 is CASSWDRGAYEQYF. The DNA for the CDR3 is TGTGCCAGCAGCTGGGACAGGGGGGCCTACGAGCAGTACTTC.

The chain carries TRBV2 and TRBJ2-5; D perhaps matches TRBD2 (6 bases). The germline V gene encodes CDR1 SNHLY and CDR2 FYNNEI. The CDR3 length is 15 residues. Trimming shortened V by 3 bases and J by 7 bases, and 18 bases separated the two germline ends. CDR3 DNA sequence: TGTGCCAGCAGTGAGGAGCGGGCCAGCAGCGGGACCCAGTACTTC. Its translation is CASSEERASSGTQYF.

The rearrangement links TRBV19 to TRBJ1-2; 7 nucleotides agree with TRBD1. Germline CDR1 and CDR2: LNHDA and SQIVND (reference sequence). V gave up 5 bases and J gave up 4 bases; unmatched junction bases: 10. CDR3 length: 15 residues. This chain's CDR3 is CASSSRDSSPYGYTF. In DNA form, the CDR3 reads TGTGCCAGTAGTTCCCGGGACAGCTCTCCCTATGGCTACACCTTC.

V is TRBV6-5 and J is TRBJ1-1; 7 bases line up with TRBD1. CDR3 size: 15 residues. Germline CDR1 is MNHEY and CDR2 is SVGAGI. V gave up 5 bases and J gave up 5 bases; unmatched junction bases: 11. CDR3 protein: CASSNQDRVGTEAFF. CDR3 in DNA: TGTGCCAGCAGTAATCAAGACAGGGTGGGGACTGAAGCTTTCTTT.